This is a list of T cell receptor beta chains from one sample in a study of a mutant IDH1 vaccine in newly diagnosed glioma. Their specific antigens are unknown. Profiled with immunoSEQ multiplex PCR; TCRdb holds only in-frame clones, not every one. The data contain tens of thousands of clones, more than 85% of them singletons. Source: PBMCs, taken from a glioma patient whose treatment included an IDH1 peptide vaccine. Receptors were obtained from a man in his fifties or sixties with glioma. Each CDR3 is given with its conserved first and last residue. The D gene is left open where the match is weak. Size is omitted from some rows. Given values are once, few, many or a class for expanded clones.

. | TRBJ1-3 | TRBV2 | . | TGTGCCAGCAGCACCCCAAGACAGGCTTCGGGAAACACCATATATTTT | CASSTPRQASGNTIYF
. | TRBJ2-2 | TRBV7-9 | TRBD2 | TGTGCCAGCAGCTCGGGACTAGGAATCACCGGGGAGCTGTTTTTT | CASSSGLGITGELFF
. | TRBJ2-7 | TRBV9 | . | TGTGCCAGCAGCGTAGGAGTTGACCTGACCTACGAGCAGTACTTC | CASSVGVDLTYEQYF
few | TRBJ1-3 | TRBV5-4 | TRBD1 | TGTGCCAGCAGCCCCCTCCCCCCGGGACAGGGAAACACCATATATTTT | CASSPLPPGQGNTIYF
. | TRBJ1-5 | TRBV5-6 | . | TGTGCCAGCAGCCAGAAAAACGTAAATCAGCCCCAGCATTTT | CASSQKNVNQPQHF
. | TRBJ2-1 | TRBV6-6 | . | TGTGCCAGCAGCTGGGAGAATGAGCAGTTCTTC | CASSWENEQFF
. | TRBJ1-5 | TRBV5-5 | TRBD1 | TGTGCCAGCAGGTGGACAGGGGGAGGCAATCAGCCCCAGCATTTT | CASRWTGGGNQPQHF
. | TRBJ2-7 | TRBV28 | . | TGTGCCAGCAGTTCGCACAGGGTTAGGTACTTC | CASSSHRVRYF
. | TRBJ1-1 | TRBV29-1 | . | TGCAGCGGCGGGGAGGACACTGAAGCTTTCTTT | CSGGEDTEAFF
. | TRBJ1-2 | TRBV7-9 | . | TGTGCCAGCAGCCCCCCTGGGGATTCCTATGGCTACACCTTC | CASSPPGDSYGYTF
once | TRBJ2-7 | TRBV7-8 | . | TGTGCCAGCAGCTCCTACCCGGGCCACAGGGCCGAGCAGTACTTC | CASSSYPGHRAEQYF
. | TRBJ1-4 | TRBV20-1 | . | TGCAGTGCTAGAGACGGAGAAAAACTGTTTTTT | CSARDGEKLFF
once | TRBJ1-6 | TRBV5-1 | . | TGCGCCAGCAGCTTTGAATTCAGGGTTGGGAATTCACCCCTCCACTTT | CASSFEFRVGNSPLHF
. | TRBJ2-2 | TRBV14 | . | TGTGCCAGCAGCAGTTTGGGGGGACCCGGGGAGCTGTTTTTT | CASSSLGGPGELFF
. | TRBJ2-7 | TRBV7-9 | . | TGTGCCAGCAGCTTAGAGGACTACGAGCAGTACTTC | CASSLEDYEQYF
. | TRBJ1-3 | TRBV5-1 | TRBD1 | TGCGCCAGCAGCTGGGGTACAGGGGCCTCCGGAAACACCATATATTTT | CASSWGTGASGNTIYF
. | TRBJ2-5 | TRBV7-6 | . | TGTGCCAGCAGCTTAGGATCGGGTCCCCAAGAGACCCAGTACTTC | CASSLGSGPQETQYF
. | TRBJ2-1 | TRBV19 | . | TGTGCCAGTAGTATTAACCGCGGGACAGAAGAGTTCTTC | CASSINRGTEEFF
. | TRBJ2-1 | TRBV13 | TRBD2 | TGTGCCAGCAGCCCACTCGGGGGGTATGAGCAGTTCTTC | CASSPLGGYEQFF
. | TRBJ2-5 | TRBV18 | . | TGTGCCAGCTCACCAGTCCGGATGGGGGAGACCCAGTACTTC | CASSPVRMGETQYF
. | TRBJ2-7 | TRBV18 | . | TGTGCCAGCTCACCCCGACCTTCAACCACTTCTAGCTCCTACGAGCAGTACTTC | CASSPRPSTTSSSYEQYF
. | TRBJ1-1 | TRBV7-2 | . | TGTGCCAGCAGCTTGAGTAATACGGGCACTGAAGCTTTCTTT | CASSLSNTGTEAFF
few | TRBJ2-2 | TRBV5-5 | TRBD1 | TGTGCCAGCAGCGTGGACAGGGCTGGGGGAACCGGGGAGCTGTTTTTT | CASSVDRAGGTGELFF
. | TRBJ2-7 | TRBV14 | TRBD1 | TGTGCCAGCAGCCCCGGACAGGGCCCGTACGAGCAGTACTTC | CASSPGQGPYEQYF
few | TRBJ1-6 | TRBV6-1 | . | TGTGCCAGCAGGACAGGCACCAATTCACCCCTCCACTTT | CASRTGTNSPLHF
. | TRBJ2-7 | TRBV14 | . | TGTGCCAGCAGCCAAGGTCGGGGCAGGGGTGCCTACGAGCAGTACTTC | CASSQGRGRGAYEQYF
. | TRBJ2-7 | TRBV10-3 | . | TGTGCCATCAGGGAGGCAGGGAATTGGTACGAGCAGTACTTC | CAIREAGNWYEQYF
few | TRBJ1-2 | TRBV28 | . | TGTGCCAGCGGGGGCAACTATGGCTACACCTTC | CASGGNYGYTF
. | TRBJ2-7 | TRBV5-4 | . | TGTGCCAGCAGCTTTGCCGGGAACTACGAGCAGTACTTC | CASSFAGNYEQYF